Following are 13 T cell receptor beta chains from one sample sequenced in a study of T-cell memory formation after mild COVID-19. In TCRdb, the 5' RACE reads were re-called with MiXCR into one record per CDR3 protein. The repertoire holds about 430,000 distinct CDR3 sequences, with 24% as singletons. The sample taken for sequencing was PBMCs or a T cell subset sorted from them (not recorded which). Receptors were obtained from an adult woman who had mild COVID-19 (a few samples of this study predate the infection). Cell type and time point are not known.

This clonotype showed up just a few times. Here the CDR3 reads CASSQGKSLVGPQETQYF. The CDR3 DNA reads TGTGCCAGCAGCCAAGGGAAGAGTCTAGTGGGGCCCCAAGAGACCCAGTACTTC. This rearrangement joins TRBV3-1 to TRBJ2-5; maybe TRBD1 (5 bases). The V end lost 1 base, the J end lost 1 base, and 19 bases lay between the germline ends. Per the germline V gene, CDR1 is LGHDT and CDR2 is YNNKEL (reference sequence). The CDR3 contains 18 residues.

The chain has TRBV13 and TRBJ2-3; D is undetermined. Germline loops: CDR1 PRHDT, CDR2 FYEKMQ (reference sequence). V dropped 4 bases and J dropped 6 bases, with 11 bases sitting between them. The CDR3 consists of 13 residues. The CDR3 protein is CASSSRVSDTQYF. The CDR3 DNA is TGTGCCAGCAGCTCAAGGGTGTCGGATACGCAGTATTTT.

This clonotype was seen a handful of times. This chain connects TRBV5-1 to TRBJ1-1, with D perhaps matching TRBD1 (5 bases). This CDR3 contains 13 residues. CDR1 and CDR2 from the germline V gene are SGHRS and YFSETQ. Trimming shortened V by 4 bases and J by 1 base, and 8 bases separated the two germline ends. The CDR3 reads CASSGDRNTEAFF. The CDR3 bases are TGCGCCAGCAGCGGGGACCGGAACACTGAAGCTTTCTTT.

This clonotype came up a few times. This CDR3 is CASSRGTATSNQPQHF. The DNA of the CDR3 is TGTGCCAGCAGCCGGGGGACAGCAACTAGCAATCAGCCCCAGCATTTT. The rearrangement uses TRBV5-5 and TRBJ1-5; 7 bases are a match to TRBD1. V shed 4 bases, J shed 0 bases, and the junction held 7 bases outside the gene matches. This CDR3 contains 16 residues. CDR1 SGHKS and CDR2 YYEKEE come from the germline V gene (reference sequence).

The chain carries TRBV29-1 and TRBJ2-7; either TRBD1 or TRBD2 may fit D (6 bases each). Looked up from germline, CDR1 is SQVTM and CDR2 is ANQGSEA. With 4 bases removed from V and 5 bases from J, the gap between germline ends came to 12 bases. The CDR3 consists of 12 residues. The DNA for the CDR3 is TGCAGCGTTGGGAGGGGGTGGAACGAGCAGTACTTC. As protein: CSVGRGWNEQYF.

The DNA of the CDR3 is TGTGCCAGCTCACCACCGATGGAACCGACCGGGGAGCTGTTTTTT. Translated, it gives CASSPPMEPTGELFF. The chain links TRBV18 to TRBJ2-2; D not resolved. With 0 bases removed from V and 5 bases from J, the gap between germline ends came to 10 bases. The CDR3 has 15 residues. Germline values: CDR1 KGHSH, CDR2 LQKENI.

The V gene is TRBV7-2, the J gene TRBJ2-3, with 8 bases aligning to TRBD1. V lost 5 bases, J lost 2 bases, and 9 bases stayed unmatched. Germline CDR1 is SGHTA and CDR2 is FQGNSA. The CDR3 sequence is 16 residues long. The CDR3 is CASSQRTGPATDTQYF. CDR3 nucleotides: TGTGCCAGCAGCCAAAGGACAGGGCCCGCCACAGATACGCAGTATTTT.

This clonotype showed up just a few times. The chain recombines TRBV29-1 with TRBJ2-1, with D perhaps TRBD2 (5 bases). CDR1 is SQVTM, CDR2 ANQGSEA, per germline. This CDR3 is built from 15 residues. With 7 bases removed from V and 0 bases from J, the gap between germline ends came to 16 bases. The CDR3 DNA follows: TGCAGCGCCGATCATAGGAGGAGCTCCTACAATGAGCAGTTCTTC. Translation: CSADHRRSSYNEQFF.

The gene calls are TRBV6-2 or TRBV6-3 and TRBJ2-7; D is possibly TRBD1 (6 bases). This CDR3 spans 14 amino acids. With 6 bases removed from V and 3 bases from J, the gap between germline ends came to 15 bases. CDR1 and CDR2 from the germline V gene are MNHEY and SVGEGT. The CDR3 sequence: CASSRRGGSYEQYF. In nucleotides, the CDR3 is TGTGCCAGCAGCCGACGAGGGGGAAGCTACGAGCAGTACTTC.

The chain is built from TRBV27 and TRBJ1-1, with D possibly TRBD1 on 5 matching bases. CDR3 size: 18 residues. The germline V gene encodes CDR1 MNHEY and CDR2 SMNVEV (reference sequence). Trimming took 8 bases from V and 0 from J, leaving 25 bases between them. The chain's CDR3 is CASLSFVSSQGMNTEAFF. DNA of the CDR3: TGTGCCAGCCTAAGTTTTGTTTCCAGCCAGGGAATGAACACTGAAGCTTTCTTT.

This clonotype was counted a few times. V usage is TRBV29-1 and J usage is TRBJ1-1; no clear D. V shed 4 bases and J shed 1 base, with 10 bases lying between them. Per germline, CDR1 SQVTM and CDR2 ANQGSEA. CDR3 size: 13 residues. The CDR3 DNA reads TGCAGCGTTGTGGGGTGGGGGAACACTGAAGCTTTCTTT. Protein sequence: CSVVGWGNTEAFF.

CDR3 loop: CSAPGSTGPSGYTF. The CDR3 region has the DNA TGCAGTGCTCCTGGGTCCACAGGACCTTCTGGCTACACCTTC. V usage is TRBV20-1 and J usage is TRBJ1-2; possible D gene TRBD1, 5 bases. This CDR3 has 14 amino acids. V dropped 5 bases and J dropped 7 bases, with 20 bases sitting between them. Germline V gives CDR1 DFQATT, CDR2 SNEGSKA (reference sequence).

This clonotype was recorded a few times. The CDR3 DNA reads as TGTGCCAGCAGCTCACAGGGGGCCGGAGAGACCCAGTACTTC. Translated, it gives CASSSQGAGETQYF. This chain connects TRBV7-3 to TRBJ2-5; 9 bases fit TRBD1. The CDR3 totals 14 residues. V was pared by 4 bases and J by 4 bases, with 4 bases of the junction left unmatched. The V gene's germline CDR1 is SGHTA and CDR2 FQGTGA.